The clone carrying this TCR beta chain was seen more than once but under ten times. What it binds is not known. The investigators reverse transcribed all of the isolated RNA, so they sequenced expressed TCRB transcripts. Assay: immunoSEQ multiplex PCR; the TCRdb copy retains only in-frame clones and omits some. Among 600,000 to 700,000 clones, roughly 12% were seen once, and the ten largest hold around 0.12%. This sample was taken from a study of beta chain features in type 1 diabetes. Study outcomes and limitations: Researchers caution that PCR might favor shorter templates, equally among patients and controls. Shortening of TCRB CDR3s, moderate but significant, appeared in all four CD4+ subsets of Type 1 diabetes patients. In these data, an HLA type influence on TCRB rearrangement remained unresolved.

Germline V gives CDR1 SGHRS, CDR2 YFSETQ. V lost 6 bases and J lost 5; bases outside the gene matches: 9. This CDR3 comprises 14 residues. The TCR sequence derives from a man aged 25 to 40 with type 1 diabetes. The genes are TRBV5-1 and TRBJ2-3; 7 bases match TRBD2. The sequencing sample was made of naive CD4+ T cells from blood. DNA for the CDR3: TGCGCCAGCACTTACGGGGGGAATATAGATACGCAGTATTTT. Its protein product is CASTYGGNIDTQYF.